This T cell receptor (beta chain) was retrieved from a study of PD-1 blockade in classical Hodgkin lymphoma. Measured with immunoSEQ multiplex PCR; TCRdb has only the in-frame clones, and not every one. Of about 41,000 clones in the sample, around three quarters were seen once. This CDR3 is 15 amino acids long. Germline assignment: CDR1 SNHLY and CDR2 FYNNEI. J was trimmed by 9 bases and V by 0 bases; bases with no gene match: 6. Following autologous stem cell transplantation, relapse occurred in every patient, and exposure to brentuximab vedotin varied. Source: peripheral blood mononuclear cells (PBMCs), taken at baseline. The rearrangement links TRBV2 to TRBJ1-1; 11 nucleotides line up with TRBD1. The source is a human donor with classical Hodgkin lymphoma. The CDR3: CASSEADRGQLKAFF. CDR3 nucleotide sequence: TGTGCCAGCAGTGAAGCGGACAGGGGGCAATTAAAAGCTTTCTTT.